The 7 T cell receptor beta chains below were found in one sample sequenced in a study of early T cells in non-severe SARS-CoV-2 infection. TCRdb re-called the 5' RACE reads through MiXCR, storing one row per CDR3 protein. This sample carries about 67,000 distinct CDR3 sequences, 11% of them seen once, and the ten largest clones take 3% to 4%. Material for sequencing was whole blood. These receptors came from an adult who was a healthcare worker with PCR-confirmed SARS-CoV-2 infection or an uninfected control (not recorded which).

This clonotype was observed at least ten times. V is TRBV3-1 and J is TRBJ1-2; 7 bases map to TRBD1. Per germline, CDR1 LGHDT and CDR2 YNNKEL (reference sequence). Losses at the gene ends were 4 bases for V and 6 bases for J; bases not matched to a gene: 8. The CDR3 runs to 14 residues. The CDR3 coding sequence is TGTGCCAGCAGCCTTAGGGGGCCCTCAGATGGCTACACCTTC. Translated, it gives CASSLRGPSDGYTF.

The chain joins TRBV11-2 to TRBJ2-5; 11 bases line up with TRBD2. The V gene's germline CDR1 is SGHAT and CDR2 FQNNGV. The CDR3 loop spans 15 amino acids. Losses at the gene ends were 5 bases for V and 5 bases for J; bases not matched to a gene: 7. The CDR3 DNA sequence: TGTGCCAGCAGCCTGCTAGCGGGGGGACTGGAGACCCAGTACTTC. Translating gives CASSLLAGGLETQYF.

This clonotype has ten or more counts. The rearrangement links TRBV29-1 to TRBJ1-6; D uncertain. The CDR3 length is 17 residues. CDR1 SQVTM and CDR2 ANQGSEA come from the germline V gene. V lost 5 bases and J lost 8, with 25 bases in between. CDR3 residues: CSVLPPRGAPIHSPLHF. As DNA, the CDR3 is TGCAGCGTTCTCCCCCCACGGGGAGCACCGATCCATTCACCCCTCCACTTT.

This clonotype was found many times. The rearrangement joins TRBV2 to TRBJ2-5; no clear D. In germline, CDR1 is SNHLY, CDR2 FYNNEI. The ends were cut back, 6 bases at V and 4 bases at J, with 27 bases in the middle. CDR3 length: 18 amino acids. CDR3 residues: CASRTAFSGNLLGETQYF. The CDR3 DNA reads TGTGCCAGCAGGACCGCCTTTAGTGGGAATTTACTTGGAGAGACCCAGTACTTC.

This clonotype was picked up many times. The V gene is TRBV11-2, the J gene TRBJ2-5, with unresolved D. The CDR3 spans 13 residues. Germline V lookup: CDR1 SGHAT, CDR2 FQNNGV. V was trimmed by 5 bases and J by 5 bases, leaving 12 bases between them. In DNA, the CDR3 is TGTGCCAGCAGCCCTCCCCATCCGGAGACCCAGTACTTC. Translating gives CASSPPHPETQYF.

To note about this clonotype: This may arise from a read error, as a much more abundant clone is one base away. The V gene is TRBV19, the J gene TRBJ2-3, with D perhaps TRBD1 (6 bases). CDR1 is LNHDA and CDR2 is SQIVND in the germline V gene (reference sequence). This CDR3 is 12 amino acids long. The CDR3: CATFGRTDTRYF. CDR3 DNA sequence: TGTGCCACTTTTGGTCGGACAGATACGCGGTATTTT.

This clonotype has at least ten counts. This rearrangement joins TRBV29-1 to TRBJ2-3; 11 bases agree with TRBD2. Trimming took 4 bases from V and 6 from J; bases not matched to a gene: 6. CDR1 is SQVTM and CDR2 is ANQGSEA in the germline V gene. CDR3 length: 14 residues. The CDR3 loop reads CSVGPSGGRDTQYF. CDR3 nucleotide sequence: TGCAGCGTTGGGCCTAGCGGGGGGAGGGATACGCAGTATTTT.